Below are 3 T cell receptor beta chains sequenced from a single sample in a study of T cells in Graves' hyperthyroidism and ophthalmopathy. RNA transcripts provided the source from which TCR beta CDR3 regions were amplified. In the first-round RT-PCR of the TCR CDR3, the HTBI primer set was used. TCRdb itself ran the multiplex PCR reads through MiXCR, one entry per CDR3 protein. The sample holds 750,000 to 950,000 distinct CDR3 sequences, roughly 37% seen once. The sequencing sample was made of blood. The receptors come from a man aged 18-30 years with Graves' hyperthyroidism.

This clonotype showed up many times. The gene calls are TRBV10-3 and TRBJ1-1; 7 nucleotides line up with TRBD1. The length of the CDR3 is 12 residues. The germline gives CDR1 ENHRY, CDR2 SYGVKD. Trimming took 5 bases from V and 8 from J; bases not matched to a gene: 5. This CDR3 is CAISQGETEAFF. The CDR3 coding sequence is TGTGCCATCAGTCAGGGGGAGACGGAAGCTTTCTTT.

This clonotype was observed a single time. CDR3 nucleotide sequence: TGCGCCAGCAGCCAGGACAGGATTCAGCCCCAGCATTTT. It encodes CASSQDRIQPQHF. This chain uses TRBV4-1 with TRBJ1-5; 7 bases map to TRBD1. V dropped 3 bases and J dropped 6; count of bases not matched to a gene: 2. Germline CDR1 MGHRA, CDR2 YSYEKL. CDR3 length: 13 residues.

This clonotype came up once. The genes are TRBV29-1 and TRBJ2-5, with 7 bases matching TRBD1. With 7 bases clipped from V and 2 bases from J, the junction kept 4 bases outside the gene matches. The V gene's germline CDR1 is SQVTM and CDR2 ANQGSEA. The CDR3 runs to 12 residues. For the CDR3, the DNA is TGCAGCGCCCAGACAGGGCAAGAGACCCAGTACTTC. Its protein product is CSAQTGQETQYF.